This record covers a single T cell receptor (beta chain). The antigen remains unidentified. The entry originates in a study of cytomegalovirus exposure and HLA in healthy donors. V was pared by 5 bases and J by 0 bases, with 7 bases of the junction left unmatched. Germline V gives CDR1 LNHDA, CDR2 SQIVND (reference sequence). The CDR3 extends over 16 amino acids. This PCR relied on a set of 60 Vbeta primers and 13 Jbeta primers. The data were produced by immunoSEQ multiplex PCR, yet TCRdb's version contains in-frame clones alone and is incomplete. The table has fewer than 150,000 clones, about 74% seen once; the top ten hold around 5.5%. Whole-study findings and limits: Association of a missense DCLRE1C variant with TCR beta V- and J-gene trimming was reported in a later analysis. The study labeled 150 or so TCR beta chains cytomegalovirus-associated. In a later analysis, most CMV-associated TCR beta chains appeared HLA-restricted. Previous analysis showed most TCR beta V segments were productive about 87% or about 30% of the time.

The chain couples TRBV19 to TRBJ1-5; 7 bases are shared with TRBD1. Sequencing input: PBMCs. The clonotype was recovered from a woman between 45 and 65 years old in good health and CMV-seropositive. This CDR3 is CASSAGQEYSNQPQHF. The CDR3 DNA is TGTGCCAGTAGTGCCGGACAGGAGTATAGCAATCAGCCCCAGCATTTT.